This T cell receptor beta chain stems from a study of T cells in Graves' hyperthyroidism and ophthalmopathy (dated by TCRdb to between 2017 and 2020). At the level of the whole study: Peripheral blood samples were taken at initial diagnosis, before any treatment was given. To identify TCR V-J signatures that set the groups apart, the researchers used a discovery cohort of 100 patients, made up of 40 to 45 with Graves' ophthalmopathy and around 58 with stable Graves' hyperthyroidism. An independent validation cohort of under 20 hyperthyroidism patients and approximately 17 patients who later progressed to ophthalmopathy tested prospective prediction of ophthalmopathy. For training and testing, the roughly 100 patients in the discovery cohort were randomly divided in a 7:3 ratio. Thyroid tissue and blood T-cell repertoires from about six Graves' hyperthyroidism patients were also compared in the study. Once sampling was done, hyperthyroidism patients were given methimazole at a starting dose of 30 mg daily, whereas ophthalmopathy patients were given high-dose intravenous methylprednisolone. The paper describes TCR Vbeta CDR3 sequencing of 135 peripheral blood samples, made up of about 41 ophthalmopathy patients, around 73 hyperthyroidism patients and 17 progressor patients. Paper-wide results and their limitations: In cross-validation, a model built on a 13 V-J signature told ophthalmopathy apart from stable hyperthyroidism with 85% to 90% sensitivity and roughly 82% specificity, and in testing the same model reached 80%/75%. In validation, the model predicted progression to ophthalmopathy with 65% to 71% sensitivity and approximately 78% specificity, a median of about 6.7 months before onset. Most expanded thyroid clonotypes (frequency above 0.001) were also detected in blood, suggesting blood repertoires may reflect thyroid immune responses. Sample size was not statistically predetermined, and blinding of investigators to group allocation was not performed.

Amplification of TCR beta CDR3 regions was carried out from RNA transcripts. The TCR CDR3 was subjected to a first round of RT-PCR using the HTBI primer set and the Qiagen OneStep RT-PCR kit. The libraries were constructed in a second round of multiplex PCR and then size-selected and purified. Paired-end sequencing of the libraries was performed with 100 bp reads on an Illumina HiSeq2000. The authors' pipeline ran thus. SOAPnuke was used to process the raw data, with reads discarded if the reads contained adapters or uncalled bases, had a mean Phred below 15, or lacked an exact constant-primer or identifier match. High-quality paired reads were merged using COPE v1.2.5, and each unique nucleotide sequence was defined as a clonotype. MiTCR v1.1 was used to align the clonotypes against IMGT TRBV, TRBD and TRBJ reference segments. The analysis was restricted to V-J combinations with a frequency above 0.0001, which together covered 99% to 99.2% of the repertoires. The TCS score was defined as F50 (clonal expansion) divided by E x V (chaos), with BLOSUM62-based TCRdist calculated between CDR3 peptides within each V-J. Welch's t-statistics and random forest reduced 450 to 600 V-J features to 13, which were used in a naive Bayes classifier (R e1071). TCRdb reanalyzed the raw reads on its own, using fastp at Q25 for trimming and MiXCR for clone calling, and kept in-frame beta chains. Rows with a matching CDR3 protein are joined into one entry that keeps the most common DNA and genes. The authors' filters were not applied to this entry. This sample is represented by about 260,000 distinct CDR3 sequences; roughly 15% of them were singletons. The leading ten clones occupy around 30% of the sample.

This clonotype was counted ten times or more. The target of this receptor is not known. Nothing much larger sits one base from this clone, and base qualities are not available. From cysteine to phenylalanine, the CDR3 is 13 amino acids long. CDR3 DNA only is kept here, 39 bases in frame from base 1. As encoded in the germline V gene (reference sequence), CDR1 is MNHEY while CDR2 is SMNVEV. V is pared back by 5 bases and J by 6 bases, with 11 bases lying between the germline termini. Moderately to severely active disease, a Clinical Activity Score of at least 3, a NOSPECS grade of at least 4, and a duration under 3 months were present in ophthalmopathy patients. Any patient with an uncontrolled infection, another autoimmune disease, pregnancy or lactation was excluded. Diagnoses relied on clinical symptoms, serum thyroxine and TRAb, thyroid ultrasound and orbital computed tomography. PBMCs were separated from 10 ml of fresh peripheral blood using Ficoll-Paque density gradient centrifugation. Total RNA was extracted with Trizol reagent, and quality was checked on an Agilent 2100 Bioanalyzer.

The sequence was collected from a woman under 30 with Graves' ophthalmopathy. The source material was blood. Rearrangement joined TRBV27 to TRBJ1-5, with no confident D gene call. The CDR3 sequence is CASSSLIGQPQHF. The nucleotides are TGTGCCAGCAGTAGTCTCATTGGTCAGCCCCAGCATTTT.